The T cell receptor beta chain under discussion was sequenced for a study of T cell changes during pregnancy in multiple sclerosis. Assay: immunoSEQ multiplex PCR; the TCRdb copy retains only in-frame clones and omits some. The sample has tens of thousands of clones, over 80% seen once. This clonotype originated in a female donor with multiple sclerosis, enrolled in a pregnancy study. The sequences come from peripheral blood, collected in the first trimester of pregnancy.

Here the CDR3 DNA reads TGTGCCACTTCCCTCGGACAGGGTACTCAAGAGACCCAGTACTTC. This gives the protein CATSLGQGTQETQYF. The chain is built from TRBV13 and TRBJ2-5; TRBD1 matches at 8 bases. The CDR3 is made up of 15 amino acids. After removal of 10 bases from V and 2 bases from J, the junction contained 12 bases not matched to a gene. Germline assignment: CDR1 PRHDT and CDR2 FYEKMQ (reference sequence).